Sequencing of this TCR beta chain was carried out in a study of blood T cell repertoires in COVID-19. Study information: Samples came from the United States, Italy and Spain, spanning acute and convalescent COVID-19.

Authors' data handling: Counts of nucleated cells, estimated from reference gene primer amplification, were obtained. The assay was immunoSEQ multiplex PCR, and TCRdb's table has in-frame clones only and misses some. V, J and clone size are taken as reported in that table, and D and trimming were inferred from the DNA itself. The sample has around 200,000 clones, about 82% seen once. Trimming removed 5 bases at V and 6 bases at J, with 14 bases between. Per the germline V gene, CDR1 is LNHDA and CDR2 is SQIVND (reference sequence). The CDR3 contains 14 residues. V and J are TRBV19 and TRBJ2-1, with D tentatively TRBD2 (5 bases). This sequence originates from a man aged 40-49 years with acute COVID-19. Sequencing used PBMCs or T cells enriched from blood (not recorded which). The CDR3 is CASSARTAINEQFF. The DNA of the CDR3 is TGTGCCAGTAGTGCGCGGACTGCCATCAATGAGCAGTTCTTC.